The present TCR beta chain was sequenced within a study of blood T cell repertoires in COVID-19 (dated by TCRdb to about 2020). General notes on the study: Samples from collaborators originated in the United States, Italy and Spain and spanned both the acute and convalescent phases of COVID-19. Samples came from the ongoing ImmuneRACE study (first 160 participants) plus 1,254 subjects from 6 global collaborators. The dataset comprised deeply sampled blood TCRbeta repertoires from subjects exposed to, actively infected with, or recovered from COVID-19. HLA class I and class II types, where available, came from metadata supplied by the sample provider rather than from assay-based typing. The repertoires were released in a freely available public database intended as a resource for research on the immune response to SARS-CoV-2. A de-identified subject ID, COVID-19 status, age in years and sex were almost always included in the sample metadata. The material from the prospective study consisted of cDNA or gDNA derived from T cells, B-cell-depleted T cells, or PBMCs. Results the study describes overall, beyond this receptor: Clinical and demographic metadata were provided uncurated, with the amount varying by source and participant.

A second Seattle source provided samples from volunteer blood donors who had recovered from COVID-19. The collaborating institutions used their own protocols to collect whole blood in K2EDTA tubes. For TCRbeta analysis, collaborator samples were shipped as frozen whole blood, as isolated PBMCs, or as DNA extracted from either sample type. With regard to this clone: Its antigen is still unknown. No much larger clonotype is one base removed from it; base qualities were not supplied.

Taken from cysteine to phenylalanine, the CDR3 has 16 residues. Here the CDR3 DNA is all that survives: 48 bases in frame from base 1. Trimming removed 3 bases from V and 4 bases from J, leaving 18 bases between the germline ends. From the germline V gene, CDR1 is MGHDK and CDR2 is SYGVNS. The immunoSEQ Assay, a bias-controlled multiplex PCR, was used to amplify TCRbeta CDR3 regions from genomic DNA. For the original study's pipeline: The number of nucleated cells in each sample was estimated by amplification of reference gene primers within the assay. To quantify the absolute abundance of each unique TCRbeta CDR3 rearrangement, sequence reads were collapsed and filtered. For each sample, productive Simpson clonality was calculated by taking the square root of Simpson's diversity index across productive rearrangements. TCRdb took over this immuneACCESS table, retaining in-frame rearrangements with V and J assigned. Such tables are incomplete; in checked studies, under half of the missing clones stem from an unresolved V gene, and the remainder is unexplained. V, J and clone size are those of that table, while D and trimming were read from the DNA. The table for this sample lists roughly 220,000 clones; 80% to 90% of them were counted only once. 1.2% to 1.5% of the sample is in the top ten clones.

Sequencing used peripheral blood. The chain links TRBV25-1 with TRBJ1-2; the D gene cannot be named for sure. The TCR sequence derives from a woman aged 40 to 49 who had recovered from COVID-19. The CDR3 amino acid sequence is: CASSDETRGMSYGYTF. The DNA sequence is as follows: TGTGCCAGCAGTGATGAGACCCGGGGTATGAGCTATGGCTACACCTTC.